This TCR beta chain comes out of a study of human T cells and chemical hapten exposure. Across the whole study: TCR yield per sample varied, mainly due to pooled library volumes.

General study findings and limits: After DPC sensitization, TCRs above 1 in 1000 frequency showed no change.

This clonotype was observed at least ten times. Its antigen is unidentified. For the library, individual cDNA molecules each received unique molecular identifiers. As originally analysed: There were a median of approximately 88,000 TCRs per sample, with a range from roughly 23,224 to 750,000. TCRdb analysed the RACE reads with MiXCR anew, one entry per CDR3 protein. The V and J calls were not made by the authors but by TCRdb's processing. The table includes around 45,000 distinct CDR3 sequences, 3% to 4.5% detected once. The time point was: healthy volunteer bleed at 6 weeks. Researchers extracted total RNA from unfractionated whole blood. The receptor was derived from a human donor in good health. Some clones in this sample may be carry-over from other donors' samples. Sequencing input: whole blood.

The CDR3 DNA reads as TGTGCCAGCAGCTCATTTAACAATCAGCCCCAGCATTTT. Protein sequence: CASSSFNNQPQHF. J is TRBJ1-5 and V is TRBV5-5; no clear D. Germline V gene lookup returns CDR1 SGHKS and CDR2 YYEKEE (reference sequence). V lost 3 bases and J lost 3, with 7 bases in between. The CDR3 covers 13 residues.